These 15 T cell receptor beta chains were sequenced from one sample in a study of monozygotic twins with inflammatory bowel disease. TCRdb reanalyzed the 5' RACE reads, giving one entry per CDR3 protein sequence and no DNA. Seen in this sample are some 400,000 distinct CDR3 sequences; the ten most common clones hold more than 2%. The sequencing input was blood. Every receptor here comes from a human donor with ulcerative colitis or Crohn's disease, or a healthy co-twin of an affected twin (not recorded which).

The J gene is TRBJ1-5, the V gene TRBV9. Germline CDR1 and CDR2: SGDLS and YYNGEE. CDR3 size: 14 residues. CDR3 amino acids: CASSVGIGNQPQHF.

This chain links TRBV20-1 with TRBJ2-5; TCRdb names TRBD2, which stays unverified in the absence of DNA. Germline V lookup: CDR1 DFQATT, CDR2 SNEGSKA (reference sequence). CDR3 length equals 15 residues. The CDR3 sequence: CSAPLSGTRTETQYF.

The chain combines TRBV18 with TRBJ1-1. The germline V gene has CDR1 KGHSH and CDR2 LQKENI. This CDR3 has 13 amino acids. The CDR3 sequence is CASSPVANTEAFF.

The gene calls are TRBV4-1 and TRBJ1-2. CDR3 length: 14 residues. In germline, CDR1 is MGHRA, CDR2 YSYEKL. CDR3 sequence reads: CASSQLAQSFGYTF.

The chain uses TRBV12-3 or TRBV12-4 and TRBJ2-1; TCRdb lists TRBD1, though no DNA is available to test this call. This CDR3 comprises 11 residues. The CDR3 loop is CASTREFIQFF.

This chain links TRBV2 with TRBJ2-1; TCRdb names TRBD1, which stays unverified in the absence of DNA. The CDR3 is 20 residues long. CDR1 is SNHLY and CDR2 is FYNNEI in the germline V gene. This chain's CDR3 is CASSDTPEAGGLGNYNEQFF. Complete variable domain (other parts from reference TRBV2 and TRBJ2-1): EPEVTQTPSHQVTQMGQEVILRCVPISNHLYFYWYRQILGQKVEFLVSFYNNEISEKSEIFDDQFSVERPDGSNFTLKIRSTKLEDSAMYFCASSDTPEAGGLGNYNEQFFGPGTRLTVL.

This chain connects TRBV4-1 to TRBJ1-5. The CDR3 is 13 residues long. The germline gives CDR1 MGHRA, CDR2 YSYEKL. The CDR3 here is CASSQEDKSIQHF.

This chain links TRBV12-3 or TRBV12-4 with TRBJ2-6; TCRdb lists TRBD1, though no DNA is available to test this call. This CDR3 is built from 18 residues. CDR3 amino acids: CASSPMGQGPSGANVLTF.

The chain employs TRBV18 and TRBJ1-1. The CDR3 spans 15 residues. Germline lookup yields CDR1 KGHSH and CDR2 LQKENI. CDR3 loop: CASSPGGMKNTEAFF.

The V gene is TRBV29-1, the J gene TRBJ2-2; TCRdb's assignment of TRBD1 cannot be checked, as there is no DNA. The CDR3 spans 13 residues. Germline values: CDR1 SQVTM, CDR2 ANQGSEA. The CDR3 sequence: CSVSTGGTGELFF.

The chain employs TRBV12-3 or TRBV12-4 and TRBJ1-3; TCRdb gives TRBD1 as the D gene, but with no DNA this cannot be confirmed. The CDR3 consists of 16 residues. This CDR3 reads CASLPAGAGSGNTIYF.

The chain joins TRBV20-1 to TRBJ2-7; as DNA is missing, the TRBD1 call by TCRdb cannot be tested. CDR3 length: 16 residues. Germline V lookup: CDR1 DFQATT, CDR2 SNEGSKA (reference sequence). The CDR3 reads CSARSPVGQSSYEQYF.

The V gene is TRBV6-1, the J gene TRBJ1-5; TCRdb's D call of TRBD1 is untestable without DNA. Germline V gives CDR1 MNHNS, CDR2 SASEGT. This CDR3 is 12 amino acids long. This CDR3 reads CASRDRGKPQHF.

The gene calls are TRBV30 and TRBJ1-1. This CDR3 is built from 13 residues. CDR1 and CDR2 from the germline V gene are GTSNPN and SVGIG (reference sequence). CDR3 sequence: CAGSSLVSTEAFF. The full variable domain, completed using reference TRBV30 and TRBJ1-1, is SQTIHQWPATLVQPVGSPLSLECTVEGTSNPNLYWYRQAAGRGLQLLFYSVGIGQISSEVPQNLSASRPQDRQFILSSKKLLLSDSGFYLCAGSSLVSTEAFFGQGTRLTVV.

The V gene is TRBV7-9, the J gene TRBJ1-1; the TCRdb call, TRBD1, lacks DNA for checking. The CDR3 covers 14 residues. The germline V gene has CDR1 SEHNR and CDR2 FQNEAQ (reference sequence). The CDR3 loop reads CASEPGVGVSEAFF.